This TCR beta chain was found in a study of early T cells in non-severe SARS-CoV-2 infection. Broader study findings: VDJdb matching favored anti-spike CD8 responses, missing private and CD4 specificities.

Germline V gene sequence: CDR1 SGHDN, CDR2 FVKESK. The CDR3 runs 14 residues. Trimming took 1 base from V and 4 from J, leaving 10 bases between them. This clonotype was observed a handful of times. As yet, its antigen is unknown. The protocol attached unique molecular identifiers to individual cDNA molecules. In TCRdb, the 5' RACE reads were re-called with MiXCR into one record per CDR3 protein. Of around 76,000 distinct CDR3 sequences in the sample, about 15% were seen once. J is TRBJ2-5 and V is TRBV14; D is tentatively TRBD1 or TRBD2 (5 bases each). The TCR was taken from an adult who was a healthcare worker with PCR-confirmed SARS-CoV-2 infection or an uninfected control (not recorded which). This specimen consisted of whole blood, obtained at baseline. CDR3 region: CASSQAGPAETQYF. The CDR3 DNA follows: TGTGCCAGCAGCCAAGCGGGACCTGCAGAGACCCAGTACTTC.